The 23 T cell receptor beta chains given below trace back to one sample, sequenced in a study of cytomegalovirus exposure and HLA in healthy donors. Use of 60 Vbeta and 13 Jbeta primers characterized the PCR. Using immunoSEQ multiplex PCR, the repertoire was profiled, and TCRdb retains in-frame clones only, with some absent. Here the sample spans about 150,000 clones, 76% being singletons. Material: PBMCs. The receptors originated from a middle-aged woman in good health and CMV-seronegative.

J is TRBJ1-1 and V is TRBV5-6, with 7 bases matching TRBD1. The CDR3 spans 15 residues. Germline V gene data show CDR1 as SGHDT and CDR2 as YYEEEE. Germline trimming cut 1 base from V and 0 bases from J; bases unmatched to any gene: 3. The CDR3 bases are TGTGCCAGCAGCTTGACGACAGGGTTGAACACTGAAGCTTTCTTT. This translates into CASSLTTGLNTEAFF.

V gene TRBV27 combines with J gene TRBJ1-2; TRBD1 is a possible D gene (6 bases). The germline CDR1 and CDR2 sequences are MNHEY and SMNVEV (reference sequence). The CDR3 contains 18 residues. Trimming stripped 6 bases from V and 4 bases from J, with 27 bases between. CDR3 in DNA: TGTGCCAGCAGCTCCAGAGGGGGGGCGGGGGCGCATAGCTATGGCTACACCTTC. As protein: CASSSRGGAGAHSYGYTF.

The CDR3 sequence is CASSDSHDQPQHF. The CDR3 DNA reads as TGTGCCAGCAGTGACTCTCATGATCAGCCCCAGCATTTT. The rearrangement links TRBV6-4 to TRBJ1-5, with unresolved D. Looked up from germline, CDR1 is MRHNA and CDR2 is SNTAGT. V lost 0 bases and J 5 bases, leaving 5 bases between the germline ends. This CDR3 comprises 13 residues.

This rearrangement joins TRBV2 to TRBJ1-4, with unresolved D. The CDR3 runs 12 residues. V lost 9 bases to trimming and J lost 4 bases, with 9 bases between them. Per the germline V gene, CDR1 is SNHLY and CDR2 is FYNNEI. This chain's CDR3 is CARSWSNEKLFF. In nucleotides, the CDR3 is TGTGCCAGGTCGTGGAGTAATGAAAAACTGTTTTTT.

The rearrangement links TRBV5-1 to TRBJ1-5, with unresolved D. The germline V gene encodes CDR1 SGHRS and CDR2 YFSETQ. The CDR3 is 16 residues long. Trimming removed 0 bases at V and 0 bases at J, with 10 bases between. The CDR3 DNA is TGCGCCAGCAGCTTGGCGGGAGAGAATAGCAATCAGCCCCAGCATTTT. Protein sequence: CASSLAGENSNQPQHF.

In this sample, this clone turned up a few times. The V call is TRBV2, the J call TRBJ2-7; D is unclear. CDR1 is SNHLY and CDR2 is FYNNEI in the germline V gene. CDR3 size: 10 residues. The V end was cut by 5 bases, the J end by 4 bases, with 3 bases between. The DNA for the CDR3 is TGTGCCAGCAGTTTATACGAGCAGTACTTC. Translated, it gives CASSLYEQYF.

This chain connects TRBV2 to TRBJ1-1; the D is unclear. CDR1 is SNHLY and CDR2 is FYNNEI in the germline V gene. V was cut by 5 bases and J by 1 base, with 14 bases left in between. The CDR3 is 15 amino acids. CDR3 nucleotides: TGTGCCAGCAGTCGGGAGGGTTCATGGAACACTGAAGCTTTCTTT. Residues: CASSREGSWNTEAFF.

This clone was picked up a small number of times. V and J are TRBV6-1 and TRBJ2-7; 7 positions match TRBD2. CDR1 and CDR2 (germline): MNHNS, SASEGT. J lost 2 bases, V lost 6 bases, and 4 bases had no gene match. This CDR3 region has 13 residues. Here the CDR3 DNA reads TGTGCCAGCAGGGGAGGGCAAGCCTACGAGCAGTACTTC. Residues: CASRGGQAYEQYF.

CDR3 in DNA: TGTGCCAGCAGCACCCTGAGGAGCTCCTACAATGAGCAGTTCTTC. Translated: CASSTLRSSYNEQFF. The rearrangement uses TRBV7-9 and TRBJ2-1; no reliable D call. Trimming pared 5 bases from V and 0 bases from J, leaving 11 bases between. Per germline, CDR1 SEHNR and CDR2 FQNEAQ (reference sequence). CDR3 length equals 15 residues. The full variable domain, rest sourced from reference TRBV7-9 and TRBJ2-1, is DTGVSQNPRHKITKRGQNVTFRCDPISEHNRLYWYRQTLGQGPEFLTYFQNEAQLEKSRLLSDRFSAERPKGSFSTLEIQRTEQGDSAMYLCASSTLRSSYNEQFFGPGTRLTVL.

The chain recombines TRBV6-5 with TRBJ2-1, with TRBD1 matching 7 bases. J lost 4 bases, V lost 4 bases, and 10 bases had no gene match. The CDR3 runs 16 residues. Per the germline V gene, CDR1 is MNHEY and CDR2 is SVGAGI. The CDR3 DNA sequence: TGTGCCAGCAGTTTCGCACTGGGACAGCTTTACAATGAGCAGTTCTTC. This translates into CASSFALGQLYNEQFF.

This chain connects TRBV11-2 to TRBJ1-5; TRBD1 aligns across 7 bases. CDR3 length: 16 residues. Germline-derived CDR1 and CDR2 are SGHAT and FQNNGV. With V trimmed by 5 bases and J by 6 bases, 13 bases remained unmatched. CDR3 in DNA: TGTGCCAGCAGCAACGGCCGGGACAGTGGTTGTCAGCCCCAGCATTTT. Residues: CASSNGRDSGCQPQHF.

CDR3 nucleotide sequence: TGTGCCACCAGCAGGTCGGGACAGGGTAAAAACATTCAGTACTTC. Its translation: CATSRSGQGKNIQYF. The genes are TRBV15 and TRBJ2-4, with 9 bases matching TRBD1. The CDR3 loop spans 15 amino acids. Per germline, CDR1 LNHNV and CDR2 YYDKDF (reference sequence). The V and J ends lost 3 bases and 4 bases, in that order; junction bases with no gene match: 4.

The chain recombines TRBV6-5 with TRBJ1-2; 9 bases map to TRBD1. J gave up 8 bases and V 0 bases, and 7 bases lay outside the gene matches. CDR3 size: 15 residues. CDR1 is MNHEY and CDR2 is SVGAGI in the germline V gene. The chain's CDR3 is CASSYSGQGLGGYTF. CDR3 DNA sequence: TGTGCCAGCAGTTACTCCGGACAGGGGCTGGGGGGCTACACCTTC.

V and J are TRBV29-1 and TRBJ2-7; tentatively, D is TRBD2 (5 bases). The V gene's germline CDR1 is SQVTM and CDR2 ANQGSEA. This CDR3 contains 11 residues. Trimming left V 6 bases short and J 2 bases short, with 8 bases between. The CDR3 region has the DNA TGCAGCGTCGGGGATGCCTACGAGCAGTACTTC. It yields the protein CSVGDAYEQYF.

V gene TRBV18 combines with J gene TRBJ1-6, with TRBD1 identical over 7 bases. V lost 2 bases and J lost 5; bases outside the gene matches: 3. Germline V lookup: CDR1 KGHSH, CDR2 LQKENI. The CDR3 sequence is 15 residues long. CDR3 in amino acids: CASSPWTGDNSPLHF. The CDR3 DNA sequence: TGTGCCAGCTCACCATGGACAGGAGATAATTCACCCCTCCACTTT.

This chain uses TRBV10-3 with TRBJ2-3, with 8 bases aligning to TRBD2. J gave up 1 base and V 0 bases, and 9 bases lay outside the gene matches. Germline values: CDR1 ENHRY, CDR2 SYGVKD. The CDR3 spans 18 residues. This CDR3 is CAISESAGGLQRTDTQYF. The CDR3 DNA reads TGTGCCATCAGTGAGTCGGCGGGGGGACTCCAACGCACAGATACGCAGTATTTT.

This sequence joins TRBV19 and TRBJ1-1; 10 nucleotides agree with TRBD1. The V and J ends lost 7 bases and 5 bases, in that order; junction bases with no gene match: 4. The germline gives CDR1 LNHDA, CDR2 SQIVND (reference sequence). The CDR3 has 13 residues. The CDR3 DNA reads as TGTGCCAGTAAACGACAGGGGGCAACTGAAGCTTTCTTT. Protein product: CASKRQGATEAFF.

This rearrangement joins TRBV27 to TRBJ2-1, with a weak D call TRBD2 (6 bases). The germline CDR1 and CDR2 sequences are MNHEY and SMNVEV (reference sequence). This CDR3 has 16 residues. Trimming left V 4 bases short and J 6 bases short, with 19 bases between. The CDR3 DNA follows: TGTGCCAGCAGTTCTCTCGGCGGGATCCTTGCCAATGAGCAGTTCTTC. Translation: CASSSLGGILANEQFF.

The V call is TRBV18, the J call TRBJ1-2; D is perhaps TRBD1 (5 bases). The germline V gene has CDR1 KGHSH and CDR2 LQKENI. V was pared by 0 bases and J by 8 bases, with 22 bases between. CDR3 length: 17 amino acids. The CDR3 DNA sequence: TGTGCCAGCTCACCACCGAGGGGCGGGATCGCTCCGGGCGGCTACACCTTC. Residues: CASSPPRGGIAPGGYTF.

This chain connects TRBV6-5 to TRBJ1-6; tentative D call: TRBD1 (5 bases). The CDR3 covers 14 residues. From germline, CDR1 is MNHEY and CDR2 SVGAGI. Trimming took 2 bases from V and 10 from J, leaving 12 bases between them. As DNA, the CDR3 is TGTGCCAGCAGTTACCAGGGTTATCGATCACCCCTCCACTTT. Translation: CASSYQGYRSPLHF.

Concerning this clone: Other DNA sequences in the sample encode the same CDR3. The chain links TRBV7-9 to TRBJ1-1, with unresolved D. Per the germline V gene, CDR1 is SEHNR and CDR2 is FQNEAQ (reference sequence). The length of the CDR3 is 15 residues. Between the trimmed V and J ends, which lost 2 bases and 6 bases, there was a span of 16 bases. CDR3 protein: CASSLLPKGAAEAFF. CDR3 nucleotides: TGTGCCAGCAGCTTATTGCCTAAGGGAGCCGCTGAAGCTTTCTTT.

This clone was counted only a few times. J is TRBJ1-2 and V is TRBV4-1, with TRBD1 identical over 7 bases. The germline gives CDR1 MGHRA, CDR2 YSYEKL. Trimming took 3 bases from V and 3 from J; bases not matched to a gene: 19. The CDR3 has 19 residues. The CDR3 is CASSQGRGGISKEDYGYTF. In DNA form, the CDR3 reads TGCGCCAGCAGCCAGGGGAGAGGGGGCATTTCGAAAGAAGACTATGGCTACACCTTC.

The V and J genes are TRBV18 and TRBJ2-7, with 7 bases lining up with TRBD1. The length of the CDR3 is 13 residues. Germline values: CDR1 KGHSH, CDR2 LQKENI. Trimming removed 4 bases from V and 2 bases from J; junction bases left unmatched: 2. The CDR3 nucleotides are TGTGCCAGCTCACAGGGACAGCCCTACGAGCAGTACTTC. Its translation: CASSQGQPYEQYF.